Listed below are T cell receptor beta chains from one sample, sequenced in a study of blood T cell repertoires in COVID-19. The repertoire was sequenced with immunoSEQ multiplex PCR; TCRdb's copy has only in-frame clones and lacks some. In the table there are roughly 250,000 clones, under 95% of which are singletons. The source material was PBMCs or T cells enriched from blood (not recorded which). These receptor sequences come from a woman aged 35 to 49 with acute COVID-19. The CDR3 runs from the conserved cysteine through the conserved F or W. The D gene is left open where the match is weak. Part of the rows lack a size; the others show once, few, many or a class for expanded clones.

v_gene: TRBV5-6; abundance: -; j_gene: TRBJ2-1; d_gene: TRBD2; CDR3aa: CASSSLAEPYNEQFF; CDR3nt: TGTGCCAGCAGCTCCCTAGCGGAGCCCTACAATGAGCAGTTCTTC
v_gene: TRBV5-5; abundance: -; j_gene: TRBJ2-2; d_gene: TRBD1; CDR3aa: CASSLGTRWGQGATGELFF; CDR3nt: TGTGCCAGCAGCTTGGGGACACGTTGGGGACAGGGGGCGACCGGGGAGCTGTTTTTT
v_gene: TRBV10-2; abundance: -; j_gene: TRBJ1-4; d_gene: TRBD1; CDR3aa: CASSEMGQGNEKLFF; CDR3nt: TGCGCCAGCAGTGAAATGGGACAGGGTAATGAAAAACTGTTTTTT
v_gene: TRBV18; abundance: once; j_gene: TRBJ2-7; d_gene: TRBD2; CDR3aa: CASSVGGGRNEQYF; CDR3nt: TGTGCCAGCTCCGTCGGAGGCGGGAGAAACGAGCAGTACTTC
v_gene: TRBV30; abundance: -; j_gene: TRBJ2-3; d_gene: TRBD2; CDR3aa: CAWRGLVLSDTQYF; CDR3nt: TGTGCCTGGAGGGGACTAGTACTTTCAGATACGCAGTATTTT
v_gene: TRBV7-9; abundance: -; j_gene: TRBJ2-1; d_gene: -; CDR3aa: CASSLVGARYNEQFF; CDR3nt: TGTGCCAGCAGCTTGGTGGGGGCGAGATACAATGAGCAGTTCTTC
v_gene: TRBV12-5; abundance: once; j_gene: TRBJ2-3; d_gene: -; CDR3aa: CASLRDLITDTQYF; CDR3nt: TGTGCTAGCCTCCGGGACTTGATCACAGATACGCAGTATTTT
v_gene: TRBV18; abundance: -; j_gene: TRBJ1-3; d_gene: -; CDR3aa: CASSLRGESLSSGNTIYF; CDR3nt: TGTGCCAGCTCACTTCGGGGGGAGTCCCTTAGCTCTGGAAACACCATATATTTT
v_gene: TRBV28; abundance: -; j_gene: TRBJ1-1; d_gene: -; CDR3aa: CASSSPGAPEAFF; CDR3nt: TGTGCCAGCAGTTCGCCAGGGGCCCCTGAAGCTTTCTTT
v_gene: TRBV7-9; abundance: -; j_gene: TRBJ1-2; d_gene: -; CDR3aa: CASSPAVGWGDGYTF; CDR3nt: TGTGCCAGCAGTCCTGCTGTGGGCTGGGGCGATGGCTACACCTTC
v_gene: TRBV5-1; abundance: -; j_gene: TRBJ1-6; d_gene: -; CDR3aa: CASSPDSYNSPLHF; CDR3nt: TGCGCCAGCAGCCCGGACAGTTATAATTCACCCCTCCACTTT
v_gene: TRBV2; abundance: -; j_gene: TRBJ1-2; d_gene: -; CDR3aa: CASRGGVYGYTF; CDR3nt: TGTGCCAGCAGGGGAGGAGTCTATGGCTACACCTTC
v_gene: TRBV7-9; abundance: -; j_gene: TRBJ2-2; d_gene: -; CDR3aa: CASSPRGSGGELFF; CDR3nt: TGTGCCAGCAGCCCTCGCGGGTCTGGCGGGGAGCTGTTTTTT
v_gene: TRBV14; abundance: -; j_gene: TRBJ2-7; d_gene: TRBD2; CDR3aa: CASRGPGGPSYEQYF; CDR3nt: TGTGCCAGCAGGGGGCCGGGAGGGCCCTCCTACGAGCAGTACTTC
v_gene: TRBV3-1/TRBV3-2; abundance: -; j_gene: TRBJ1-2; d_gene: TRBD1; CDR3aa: CASSHSGTAYGYTF; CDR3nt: TGTGCCAGCAGCCACTCAGGGACAGCCTATGGCTACACCTTC
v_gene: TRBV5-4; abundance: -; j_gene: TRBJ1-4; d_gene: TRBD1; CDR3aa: CASSVGQGGEKLFF; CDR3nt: TGTGCCAGCAGCGTGGGACAGGGAGGTGAAAAACTGTTTTTT
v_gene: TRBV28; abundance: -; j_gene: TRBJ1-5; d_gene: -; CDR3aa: CASSLSGVNNQPQHF; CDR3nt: TGTGCCAGCAGTTTATCGGGGGTGAACAATCAGCCCCAGCATTTT
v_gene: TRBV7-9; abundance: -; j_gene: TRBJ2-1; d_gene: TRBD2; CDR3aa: CASSHPIAGGCNEQFF; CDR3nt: TGTGCCAGCAGCCACCCTATAGCGGGAGGCTGTAATGAGCAGTTCTTC
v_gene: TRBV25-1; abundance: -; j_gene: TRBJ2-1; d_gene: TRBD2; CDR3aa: CASSRISGGAYNEQFF; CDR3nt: TGTGCCAGCAGTCGAATTAGCGGGGGGGCCTACAATGAGCAGTTCTTC
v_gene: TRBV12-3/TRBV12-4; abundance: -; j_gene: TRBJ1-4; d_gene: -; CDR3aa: CASSRRNEKLFF; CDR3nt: TGTGCCAGCAGTCGTAGAAATGAAAAACTGTTTTTT
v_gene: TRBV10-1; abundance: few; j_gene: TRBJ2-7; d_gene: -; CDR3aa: CASRPARDLSPYEQYF; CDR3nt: TGCGCCAGCAGACCCGCTAGAGATCTAAGCCCCTACGAGCAGTACTTC
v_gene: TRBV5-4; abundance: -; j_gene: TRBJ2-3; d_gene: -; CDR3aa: CASSLVAGTDTQYF; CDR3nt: TGTGCCAGCAGCTTGGTGGCGGGGACTGATACGCAGTATTTT
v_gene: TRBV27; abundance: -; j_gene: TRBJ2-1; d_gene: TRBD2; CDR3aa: CASSFSSGSAGNEQFF; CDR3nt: TGTGCCAGCAGTTTCTCCAGCGGGAGCGCGGGGAATGAGCAGTTCTTC
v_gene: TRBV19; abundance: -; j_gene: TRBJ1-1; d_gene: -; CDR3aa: CASSRRTGSNTEAFF; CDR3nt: TGTGCCAGTAGTAGACGAACAGGGAGCAACACTGAAGCTTTCTTT
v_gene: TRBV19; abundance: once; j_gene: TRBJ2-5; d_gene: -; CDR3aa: CATKSDYKETQYF; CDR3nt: TGTGCCACCAAATCGGACTACAAAGAGACCCAGTACTTC
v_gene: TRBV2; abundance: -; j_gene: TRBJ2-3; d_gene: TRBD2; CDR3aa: CASSGAGGSIRGTQYF; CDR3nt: TGTGCCAGCAGTGGGGCGGGAGGGAGTATCAGAGGTACGCAGTATTTT
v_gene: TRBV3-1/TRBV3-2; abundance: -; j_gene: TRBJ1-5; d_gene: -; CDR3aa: CASSSQNQPQHF; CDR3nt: TGTGCCAGCAGCTCACAGAATCAGCCCCAGCATTTT
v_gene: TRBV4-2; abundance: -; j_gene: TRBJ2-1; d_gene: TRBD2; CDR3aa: CASSQERESDNEQFF; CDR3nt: TGTGCCAGCAGCCAAGAGCGGGAGAGCGACAATGAGCAGTTCTTC
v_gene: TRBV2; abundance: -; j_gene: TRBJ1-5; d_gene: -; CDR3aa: CASSDRGGPYSNQPQHF; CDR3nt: TGTGCCAGCAGTGATCGGGGGGGACCTTATAGCAATCAGCCCCAGCATTTT
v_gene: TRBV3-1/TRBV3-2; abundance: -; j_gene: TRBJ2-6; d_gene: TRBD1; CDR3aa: CASSQDGTGGNVLTF; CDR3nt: TGTGCCAGCAGCCAAGACGGGACAGGGGGTAACGTCCTGACTTTC
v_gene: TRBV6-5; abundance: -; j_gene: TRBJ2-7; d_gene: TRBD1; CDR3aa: CASRRTGVREQYF; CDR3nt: TGTGCCAGCAGAAGGACAGGGGTAAGGGAGCAGTACTTC
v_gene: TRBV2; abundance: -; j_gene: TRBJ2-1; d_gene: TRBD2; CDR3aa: CASSVRSSGSSYNEQFF; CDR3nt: TGTGCCAGCAGTGTGCGGTCTAGCGGTAGCTCCTACAATGAGCAGTTCTTC
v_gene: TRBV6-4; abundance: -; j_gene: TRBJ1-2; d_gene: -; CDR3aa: CASSDREASYGYTF; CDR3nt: TGTGCCAGCAGTGACAGGGAGGCGAGCTATGGCTACACCTTC
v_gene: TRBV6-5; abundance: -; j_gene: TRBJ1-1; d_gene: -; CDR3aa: CASSTTGTEAFF; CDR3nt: TGTGCCAGCAGTACTACAGGGACTGAAGCTTTCTTT
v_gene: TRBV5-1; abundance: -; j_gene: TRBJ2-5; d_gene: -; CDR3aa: CASIPGGVQETQYF; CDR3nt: TGCGCCAGCATCCCCGGAGGCGTCCAAGAGACCCAGTACTTC
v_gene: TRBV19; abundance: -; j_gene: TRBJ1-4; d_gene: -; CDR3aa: CASSIREELFF; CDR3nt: TGTGCCAGTAGTATTAGGGAGGAACTGTTTTTT
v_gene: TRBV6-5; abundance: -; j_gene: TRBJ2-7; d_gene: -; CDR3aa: CAGSGSPSPYEQYF; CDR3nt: TGTGCCGGCTCCGGGTCGCCTAGTCCCTACGAGCAGTACTTC
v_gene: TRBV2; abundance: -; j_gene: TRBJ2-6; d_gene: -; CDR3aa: CASSVRDSGANVLTF; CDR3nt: TGTGCCAGCAGTGTCAGGGACTCTGGGGCCAACGTCCTGACTTTC
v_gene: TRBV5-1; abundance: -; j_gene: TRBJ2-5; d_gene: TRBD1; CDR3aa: CASSGTGARETQYF; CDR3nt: TGCGCCAGCAGCGGGACAGGGGCCAGGGAGACCCAGTACTTC
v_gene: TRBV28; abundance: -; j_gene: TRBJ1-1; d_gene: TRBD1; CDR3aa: CASSRGGTGNTEAFF; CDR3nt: TGTGCCAGCAGCCGTGGGGGGACAGGGAACACTGAAGCTTTCTTT
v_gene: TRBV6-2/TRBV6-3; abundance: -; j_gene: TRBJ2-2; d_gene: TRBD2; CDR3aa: CASSPRDYNGELFF; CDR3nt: TGTGCCAGCAGTCCCCGGGACTACAACGGGGAGCTGTTTTTT
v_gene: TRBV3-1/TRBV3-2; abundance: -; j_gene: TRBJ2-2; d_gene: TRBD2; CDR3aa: CASSRTSGGANTGELFF; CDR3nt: TGTGCCAGCAGCAGGACTAGCGGGGGCGCGAACACCGGGGAGCTGTTTTTT
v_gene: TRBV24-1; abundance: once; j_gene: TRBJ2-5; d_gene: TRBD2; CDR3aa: CATSDGGTIGLRGGETQYF; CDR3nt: TGTGCCACCAGTGATGGGGGGACTATAGGACTGCGGGGAGGAGAGACCCAGTACTTC
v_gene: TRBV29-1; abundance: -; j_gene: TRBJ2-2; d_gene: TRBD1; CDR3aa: CSANGQEGELFF; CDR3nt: TGCAGCGCCAACGGACAGGAAGGGGAGCTGTTTTTT
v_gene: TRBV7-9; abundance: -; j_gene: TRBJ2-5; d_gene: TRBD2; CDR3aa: CASSLPGLAFFPETQYF; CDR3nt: TGTGCCAGCAGCTTACCGGGACTAGCGTTTTTTCCAGAGACCCAGTACTTC
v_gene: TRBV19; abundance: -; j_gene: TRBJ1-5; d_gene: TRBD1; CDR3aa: CASRKTGVKPQHF; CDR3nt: TGTGCCAGTAGAAAGACAGGGGTGAAGCCCCAGCATTTT
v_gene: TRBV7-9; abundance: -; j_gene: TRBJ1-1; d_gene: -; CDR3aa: CASSSQLGGNTEAFF; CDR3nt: TGTGCCAGCAGCTCCCAGTTAGGGGGGAACACTGAAGCTTTCTTT
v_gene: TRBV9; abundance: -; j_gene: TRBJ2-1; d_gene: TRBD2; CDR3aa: CAISVSTPGTSGGRSYNEQFF; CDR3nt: TGTGCCATCAGCGTATCGACTCCCGGGACTAGCGGGGGCCGCTCCTACAATGAGCAGTTCTTC
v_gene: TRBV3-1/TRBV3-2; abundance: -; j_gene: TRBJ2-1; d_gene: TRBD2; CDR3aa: CASSQDLRLAGGNEQFF; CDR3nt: TGTGCCAGCAGCCAAGACTTGCGGCTAGCGGGAGGAAATGAGCAGTTCTTC
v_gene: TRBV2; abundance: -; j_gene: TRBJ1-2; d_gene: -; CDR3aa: CASSQQGSLGYGYTF; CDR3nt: TGTGCCAGCAGTCAGCAGGGCTCTCTTGGGTATGGCTACACCTTC
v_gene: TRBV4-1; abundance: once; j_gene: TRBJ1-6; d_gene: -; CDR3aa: CASSQTPGTYNSPLHF; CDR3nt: TGCGCCAGCAGCCAAACTCCCGGGACCTATAATTCACCCCTCCACTTT
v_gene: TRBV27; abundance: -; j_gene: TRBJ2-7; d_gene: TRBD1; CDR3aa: CASSLRQGLGEQYF; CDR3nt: TGTGCCAGCAGTTTGCGACAGGGGTTAGGCGAGCAGTACTTC
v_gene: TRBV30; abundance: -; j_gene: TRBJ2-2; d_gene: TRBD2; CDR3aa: CAGGRLAGGTGELFF; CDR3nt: TGTGCCGGGGGACGCCTAGCGGGAGGCACCGGGGAGCTGTTTTTT